This entry lists 27 T cell receptor beta chains sequenced from one sample in a study of blood T cell repertoires in COVID-19. Profiling relied on immunoSEQ multiplex PCR, and the TCRdb table lists in-frame clones only, not all of them. Of 150,000 or so clones detected, 80% to 90% appear once; the ten largest clones hold 10% to 15%. The source material was peripheral blood. The source of these receptors is a man aged 18-30 years with COVID-19, enrolled during active disease.

The chain has TRBV7-2 and TRBJ2-7, with TRBD2 matching over 10 bases. CDR1 is SGHTA and CDR2 is FQGNSA in the germline V gene. V lost 6 bases, J lost 1 base, and 9 bases stayed unmatched. CDR3 length: 16 residues. DNA for the CDR3: TGTGCCAGCAGGGTAGAGCGGGAGGGCCTGTCCTACGAGCAGTACTTC. This codes for CASRVEREGLSYEQYF. Full variable domain (remainder filled in from reference TRBV7-2 and TRBJ2-7): GAGVSQSPSNKVTEKGKDVELRCDPISGHTALYWYRQSLGQGLEFLIYFQGNSAPDKSGLPSDRFSAERTGGSVSTLTIQRTQQEDSAVYLCASRVEREGLSYEQYFGPGTRLTVT.

The chain is built from TRBV28 and TRBJ2-7, with D perhaps TRBD2 (6 bases). CDR1 and CDR2 from the germline V gene are MDHEN and SYDVKM. V lost 6 bases to trimming and J lost 3 bases, with 15 bases between them. This CDR3 spans 14 amino acids. The CDR3 protein is CASSFLGGIYEQYF. The CDR3 region has the DNA TGTGCCAGCAGCTTCCTCGGGGGTATCTACGAGCAGTACTTC.

The chain recombines TRBV6-2 or TRBV6-3 with TRBJ2-1; D not certain. This CDR3 contains 14 residues. Trimming pared 2 bases from V and 2 bases from J, leaving 7 bases between. Germline lookup yields CDR1 MNHEY and CDR2 SVGEGT. In nucleotides, the CDR3 is TGTGCCAGCAGTTACGTATTAGCCTACAATGAGCAGTTCTTC. Translating it yields CASSYVLAYNEQFF.

The table lists this clone with a few counts. The chain recombines TRBV28 with TRBJ1-2, with D possibly TRBD1 on 6 matching bases. The CDR3 loop spans 15 amino acids. Per germline, CDR1 MDHEN and CDR2 SYDVKM. Trimming pared 1 base from V and 7 bases from J, leaving 16 bases between. The CDR3 region has the DNA TGTGCCAGCAGTTTATTAACAGGGCGTACTGGTGGCTACACCTTC. It is translated as CASSLLTGRTGGYTF.

The V call is TRBV15, the J call TRBJ2-1; 12 nucleotides match TRBD2. Trimming at V came to 9 bases and at J to 5 bases, leaving 8 bases not matched to a gene. The CDR3 length is 15 residues. The germline V gene has CDR1 LNHNV and CDR2 YYDKDF (reference sequence). The CDR3 nucleotides are TGTGCCACAGCTCGACTAGCGGGAGACGACAATGAGCAGTTCTTC. It codes for CATARLAGDDNEQFF.

This sequence joins TRBV7-9 and TRBJ2-7; 10 bases align to TRBD2. The CDR3 is made up of 14 amino acids. The J segment lost 3 bases and the V segment lost 6 bases, leaving 5 bases of the junction unmatched. CDR1 is SEHNR, CDR2 FQNEAQ, per germline (reference sequence). CDR3 coding DNA: TGTGCCAGCAGTCGGACTAGCGGACGCTACGAGCAGTACTTC. Residues: CASSRTSGRYEQYF. Combining the CDR3 with reference TRBV7-9 and TRBJ2-7 gives the whole variable domain DTGVSQNPRHKITKRGQNVTFRCDPISEHNRLYWYRQTLGQGPEFLTYFQNEAQLEKSRLLSDRFSAERPKGSFSTLEIQRTEQGDSAMYLCASSRTSGRYEQYFGPGTRLTVT.

This chain uses TRBV18 with TRBJ1-5; 7 nucleotides agree with TRBD1. Germline V lookup: CDR1 KGHSH, CDR2 LQKENI. There are 16 residues in the CDR3. J lost 1 base, V lost 6 bases, and 9 bases had no gene match. The CDR3 spells CASSQNRGRSNQPQHF. Here the CDR3 DNA reads TGTGCCAGCTCGCAAAACAGGGGTAGGAGCAATCAGCCCCAGCATTTT.

This rearrangement joins TRBV7-8 to TRBJ2-3; D call uncertain. Germline CDR1 and CDR2: SGHVS and FQNEAQ. Trimming removed 3 bases at V and 1 base at J, with 17 bases between. The CDR3 is 17 residues long. The CDR3 is CASSLKIGLSGTDTQYF. The CDR3 nucleotides read TGTGCCAGCAGCTTGAAGATTGGGTTGAGCGGCACAGATACGCAGTATTTT.

This clone was seen a handful of times. This chain uses TRBV18 with TRBJ1-5; the D gene is possibly TRBD1 (6 bases). V was cut by 0 bases and J by 3 bases, with 9 bases left in between. The CDR3 is 15 amino acids. CDR1 is KGHSH and CDR2 is LQKENI in the germline V gene. The CDR3 DNA sequence: TGTGCCAGCTCACCACCGGACAGAATCAATCAGCCCCAGCATTTT. Its translation is CASSPPDRINQPQHF.

In this sample, this clone turned up once. This chain connects TRBV5-6 to TRBJ2-3, with 11 bases matching TRBD2. In germline, CDR1 is SGHDT, CDR2 YYEEEE. J lost 3 bases, V lost 2 bases, and 5 bases had no gene match. CDR3 size: 16 residues. The CDR3 nucleotides are TGTGCCAGCAGCTTCCCTACTAGCGGGAGAACAGATACGCAGTATTTT. Its translation is CASSFPTSGRTDTQYF.

The V gene is TRBV19, the J gene TRBJ2-1; TRBD2 matches 14 bases. The J segment lost 7 bases and the V segment lost 2 bases, leaving 7 bases of the junction unmatched. The CDR3 totals 17 residues. CDR1 and CDR2 from the germline V gene are LNHDA and SQIVND (reference sequence). CDR3 DNA sequence: TGTGCCAGTAGTATAACGACTAGCGGGAGGGCCTTAAATGAGCAGTTCTTC. Protein product: CASSITTSGRALNEQFF.

The rearrangement links TRBV11-2 to TRBJ2-2, with a possible D match to TRBD1 (6 bases). The V gene's germline CDR1 is SGHAT and CDR2 FQNNGV. The CDR3 extends over 14 amino acids. V lost 3 bases and J 9 bases, leaving 14 bases between the germline ends. The CDR3 sequence is CASSFLGARWELFF. As DNA, the CDR3 is TGTGCCAGCAGCTTTCTGGGGGCGCGTTGGGAGCTGTTTTTT. The full variable domain, its missing parts supplied by reference TRBV11-2 and TRBJ2-2, is EAGVAQSPRYKIIEKRQSVAFWCNPISGHATLYWYQQILGQGPKLLIQFQNNGVVDDSQLPKDRFSAERLKGVDSTLKIQPAKLEDSAVYLCASSFLGARWELFFGEGSRLTVL.

The DNA of the CDR3 is TGTGCCAGCAGCGCCCGGGACAGGGGGACTGAGCAGTACTTC. This gives the protein CASSARDRGTEQYF. The V and J genes are TRBV21-1 and TRBJ2-7; TRBD1 is the table's D call and was not checked against the DNA. TRBV21-1 is termed a pseudogene. The CDR3 length is 14 residues.

J is TRBJ1-5 and V is TRBV6-5, with no clear D. The V end lost 5 bases, the J end lost 7 bases, and 12 bases lay between the germline ends. From germline, CDR1 is MNHEY and CDR2 SVGAGI. The CDR3 spans 13 residues. The CDR3 nucleotides read TGTGCCAGCAGTCCCCGGGAAGGACAGCCCCAGCATTTT. Its protein product is CASSPREGQPQHF.

This sequence joins TRBV28 and TRBJ2-7; TRBD2 might be the D (5 bases). Trimming removed 7 bases at V and 6 bases at J, with 13 bases between. The CDR3 length is 12 residues. Germline CDR1 reads MDHEN; CDR2 reads SYDVKM. The CDR3 loop reads CASIRGSGEQYF. As DNA, the CDR3 is TGTGCCAGCATTAGAGGGAGTGGCGAGCAGTACTTC.

The chain employs TRBV10-3 and TRBJ2-7; 8 bases line up with TRBD1. The germline gives CDR1 ENHRY, CDR2 SYGVKD. The CDR3 covers 15 residues. J lost 0 bases, V lost 2 bases, and 3 bases had no gene match. The CDR3 DNA follows: TGTGCCATCAGTGAGGCGGACAGGGCCTCCTACGAGCAGTACTTC. Residues: CAISEADRASYEQYF.

The chain links TRBV5-1 to TRBJ1-1; TRBD1 matches 7 bases. Germline values: CDR1 SGHRS, CDR2 YFSETQ. This CDR3 is 17 amino acids long. After removal of 4 bases from V and 5 bases from J, the junction contained 17 bases not matched to a gene. The CDR3 nucleotides are TGCGCCAGCAGCCTAGAAAAATTACAGACAGGGTGGACTGAAGCTTTCTTT. It is translated as CASSLEKLQTGWTEAFF.

The V gene is TRBV7-8, the J gene TRBJ2-1, with TRBD2 matching 14 bases. Germline CDR1 and CDR2: SGHVS and FQNEAQ. Germline trimming cut 1 base from V and 12 bases from J; bases unmatched to any gene: 8. This CDR3 comprises 16 residues. The CDR3 sequence: CASSLEGLAGAFRQFF. DNA for the CDR3: TGTGCCAGCAGCTTAGAGGGACTAGCGGGAGCCTTTAGGCAGTTCTTC.

This clone was picked up one time. The chain combines TRBV30 with TRBJ1-4; D unresolved. This CDR3 has 13 amino acids. Trimming shortened V by 4 bases and J by 6 bases, and 12 bases separated the two germline ends. Germline loops: CDR1 GTSNPN, CDR2 SVGIG (reference sequence). Written as DNA, the CDR3 is TGTGCCTGGAATGGAGACGGATATGAAAAACTGTTTTTT. Translation: CAWNGDGYEKLFF.

The chain uses TRBV7-2 and TRBJ2-7, with a possible D match to TRBD1 (6 bases). Germline V gives CDR1 SGHTA, CDR2 FQGNSA. This CDR3 comprises 15 residues. V was clipped by 5 bases and J by 2 bases, with 16 bases between them. The CDR3 DNA sequence: TGTGCCAGCAGCGCCGACAGGCGGGCGGCCTACGAGCAGTACTTC. Amino acids: CASSADRRAAYEQYF.

This clone was picked up a small number of times. The CDR3 region has the DNA TGTGCCAGCAGCACCAGACAGACTGCCTACGAGCAGTACTTC. It specifies CASSTRQTAYEQYF. The J gene is TRBJ2-7, the V gene TRBV6-5; D possibly corresponds to TRBD1 (5 bases). CDR1 is MNHEY, CDR2 SVGAGI, per germline. CDR3 length equals 14 residues. V was clipped by 6 bases and J by 2 bases, with 14 bases between them.

The V and J genes are TRBV10-3 and TRBJ2-3, with D perhaps matching TRBD2 (6 bases). The germline V gene encodes CDR1 ENHRY and CDR2 SYGVKD. The V end lost 0 bases, the J end lost 0 bases, and 19 bases lay between the germline ends. This CDR3 spans 19 amino acids. The CDR3 here is CAISESIEAGTLSTDTQYF. The CDR3, as DNA: TGTGCCATCAGTGAGTCGATTGAGGCTGGGACTTTGAGCACAGATACGCAGTATTTT.

With regard to this clone: Different DNA sequences within this sample yield the same CDR3. V gene TRBV6-4 combines with J gene TRBJ2-1, with 7 positions matching TRBD2. V lost 0 bases to trimming and J lost 1 base; unmatched junction nucleotides: 0. CDR3 length equals 15 residues. Looked up from germline, CDR1 is MRHNA and CDR2 is SNTAGT. CDR3 DNA: TGTGCCAGCAGTGACTCTAGCGGGTCCTACAATGAGCAGTTCTTC. This sequence encodes CASSDSSGSYNEQFF.

About this clone: This clone may be a read error of a much larger clone one base away. The chain carries TRBV2 and TRBJ2-7; 11 bases are shared with TRBD1. Germline CDR1 reads SNHLY; CDR2 reads FYNNEI. The CDR3 contains 14 residues. V trimming: 5 bases; J trimming: 3 bases; junction bases outside the gene matches: 3. The CDR3 spells CASSSGTGGYEQYF. The CDR3 DNA follows: TGTGCCAGCAGTTCCGGGACAGGGGGCTACGAGCAGTACTTC. The full variable domain, its missing parts supplied by reference TRBV2 and TRBJ2-7, is EPEVTQTPSHQVTQMGQEVILRCVPISNHLYFYWYRQILGQKVEFLVSFYNNEISEKSEIFDDQFSVERPDGSNFTLKIRSTKLEDSAMYFCASSSGTGGYEQYFGPGTRLTVT.

This chain uses TRBV5-1 with TRBJ2-5, with 7 bases identical to TRBD1. V dropped 0 bases and J dropped 1; count of bases not matched to a gene: 3. This CDR3 spans 15 amino acids. Germline loops: CDR1 SGHRS, CDR2 YFSETQ. The CDR3 protein is CASSLGPGGQETQYF. The DNA of the CDR3 is TGCGCCAGCAGCTTGGGACCAGGGGGCCAAGAGACCCAGTACTTC.

The V call is TRBV7-9, the J call TRBJ2-2, with a possible D match to TRBD1 (5 bases). CDR1 is SEHNR and CDR2 is FQNEAQ in the germline V gene (reference sequence). This CDR3 is 14 amino acids long. Trimming cost V 1 base and J 5 bases, with 8 bases left between them. CDR3 residues: CASSLVQGTGELFF. As DNA, the CDR3 is TGTGCCAGCAGCTTAGTGCAGGGAACCGGGGAGCTGTTTTTT.

The gene calls are TRBV6-5 and TRBJ2-2; 7 bases are a match to TRBD1. This CDR3 has 16 amino acids. Germline loops: CDR1 MNHEY, CDR2 SVGAGI. After removal of 2 bases from V and 4 bases from J, the junction contained 7 bases not matched to a gene. The DNA of the CDR3 is TGTGCCAGCAGTTACGGGCCGGGACAGATCACCGGGGAGCTGTTTTTT. Its protein product is CASSYGPGQITGELFF.